These 25 T cell receptor beta chains were sequenced from one sample in a study of patients and donors after allogeneic stem cell transplantation. MiXCR was run by TCRdb on the RT-PCR reads, yielding one entry per CDR3 protein. The sample consists of 150,000 to 200,000 distinct CDR3 sequences, 24% of them appearing once. The sample taken for sequencing was blood, either unsorted or a sorted T cell fraction (not recorded which). These receptor sequences come from a human donor who was either an allogeneic HSCT recipient or a stem cell or donor lymphocyte infusion donor (not recorded which). It is not recorded whose cells these are; they may come from a transplant donor.

The chain uses TRBV5-1 and TRBJ2-4; D is possibly TRBD1 (5 bases). Trimming pared 4 bases from V and 6 bases from J, leaving 11 bases between. Germline values: CDR1 SGHRS, CDR2 YFSETQ. This CDR3 comprises 13 residues. CDR3 bases: TGCGCCAGCAGCATGGACACGACAAACATTCAGTACTTC. Residues: CASSMDTTNIQYF.

As for this clonotype: One junction end disagrees with the germline gene, perhaps due to a read error. The rearrangement uses TRBV6-6 and TRBJ2-7, with D perhaps assigned TRBD1 or TRBD2 (5 bases each). Germline values: CDR1 MNHNY, CDR2 SVGAGI (reference sequence). This CDR3 is built from 16 residues. DNA for the CDR3: TGTGCCAGCAGTCACTCGTTCGGGACGGCAACCTACGAGCAGTACTTC. This codes for CASSHSFGTATYEQYF.

The table lists this clonotype with a few counts. V is TRBV29-1 and J is TRBJ1-4, with 10 bases matching TRBD1. With 1 base clipped from V and 5 bases from J, the junction kept 7 bases outside the gene matches. The CDR3 has 16 residues. Germline values: CDR1 SQVTM, CDR2 ANQGSEA. The CDR3 loop reads CSVEVMQGQGNEKLFF. CDR3 bases: TGCAGCGTTGAAGTCATGCAGGGACAGGGGAATGAAAAACTGTTTTTT.

In this sample, this clonotype turned up many times. The gene calls are TRBV5-1 and TRBJ2-1, with 11 bases aligning to TRBD2. Germline loops: CDR1 SGHRS, CDR2 YFSETQ. Germline trimming cut 4 bases from V and 1 base from J; bases unmatched to any gene: 4. This CDR3 comprises 16 residues. The CDR3 nucleotides are TGCGCCAGCAGCGTGGGACTAGCGGCTTCCTACAATGAGCAGTTCTTC. Protein sequence: CASSVGLAASYNEQFF. Full variable domain (missing parts from reference TRBV5-1 and TRBJ2-1): KAGVTQTPRYLIKTRGQQVTLSCSPISGHRSVSWYQQTPGQGLQFLFEYFSETQRNKGNFPGRFSGRQFSNSRSEMNVSTLELGDSALYLCASSVGLAASYNEQFFGPGTRLTVL.

This clonotype was found many times. This chain joins TRBV25-1 and TRBJ1-2; 7 nucleotides align to TRBD1. J gave up 3 bases and V 2 bases, and 6 bases lay outside the gene matches. The CDR3 has 15 amino acids. Germline loops: CDR1 MGHDK, CDR2 SYGVNS. The CDR3 region is CASSERQGFYYGYTF. The DNA for the CDR3 is TGTGCCAGCAGTGAAAGACAGGGTTTTTACTATGGCTACACCTTC.

The J gene is TRBJ1-2, the V gene TRBV19; the D is unclear. CDR1 is LNHDA, CDR2 SQIVND, per germline (reference sequence). The CDR3 sequence is 12 residues long. Trimming stripped 3 bases from V and 8 bases from J, with 10 bases between. CDR3 sequence (DNA): TGTGCCAGTAGTATTTCTCCCGAGGGCTACACCTTC. It translates to CASSISPEGYTF.

There are a few counts of this clonotype. This chain joins TRBV7-9 and TRBJ2-1; possibly TRBD2 for D (6 bases). CDR3 length equals 14 residues. Germline V lookup: CDR1 SEHNR, CDR2 FQNEAQ (reference sequence). V was trimmed by 0 bases and J by 7 bases, leaving 10 bases between them. The CDR3 DNA reads TGTGCCAGCAGCTTAGCGAAACTAGCTAATGAGCAGTTCTTC. It yields the protein CASSLAKLANEQFF.

This chain uses TRBV6-6 with TRBJ1-1; D unresolved. The germline gives CDR1 MNHNY, CDR2 SVGAGI (reference sequence). V was pared by 0 bases and J by 7 bases, with 15 bases between. The CDR3 contains 15 residues. CDR3 DNA sequence: TGTGCCAGCAGTTACTCGACACCCCAGGTGAATGAAGCTTTCTTT. It encodes CASSYSTPQVNEAFF.

The chain combines TRBV10-3 with TRBJ2-5; D might be TRBD1 (5 bases). Trimming left V 2 bases short and J 0 bases short, with 13 bases between. The CDR3 length is 16 residues. The V gene's germline CDR1 is ENHRY and CDR2 SYGVKD. CDR3 coding DNA: TGTGCCATCAGTGAGGTTCCGGACATAGACCAAGAGACCCAGTACTTC. Its protein is CAISEVPDIDQETQYF.

This clonotype was observed many times. The chain couples TRBV24-1 to TRBJ1-2, with 8 positions matching TRBD1. Germline V gives CDR1 KGHDR, CDR2 SFDVKD. The CDR3 has 13 amino acids. The V gene end was trimmed by 10 bases and the J gene end by 6 bases; junction bases not matched to a gene: 9. This CDR3 is CATRQGPLDGYTF. CDR3 DNA: TGTGCCACTCGACAGGGGCCCTTGGATGGCTACACCTTC.

Notes on this clonotype: Because the CDR3 is missing its conserved closing phenylalanine or tryptophan, this is likely a read error. V usage is TRBV5-1 and J usage is TRBJ1-6, with a tentative D call TRBD1 (6 bases). V dropped 0 bases and J dropped 13 bases, with 17 bases sitting between them. CDR1 and CDR2 (germline): SGHRS, YFSETQ. The CDR3 sequence is 15 residues long. The CDR3 loop is CASSLAGRGETPLHL. Here the CDR3 DNA reads TGCGCCAGCAGCTTGGCGGGCAGGGGCGAAACGCCCCTCCACCTT.

This clonotype was found a few times. The CDR3 loop is CASSEQEGGYTF. The DNA of the CDR3 is TGTGCCAGCAGTGAACAGGAGGGTGGCTACACCTTC. This chain connects TRBV25-1 to TRBJ1-2; D call uncertain. Looked up from germline, CDR1 is MGHDK and CDR2 is SYGVNS. V gave up 2 bases and J gave up 7 bases, with 8 bases separating them. The CDR3 is 12 residues long.

This clonotype was found a few times. The genes are TRBV19 and TRBJ1-1; D uncertain. This CDR3 is built from 15 residues. CDR1 is LNHDA, CDR2 SQIVND, per germline (reference sequence). With 3 bases removed from V and 0 bases from J, the gap between germline ends came to 11 bases. The CDR3 here is CASSMGANLNTEAFF. DNA of the CDR3: TGTGCCAGTAGTATGGGCGCAAACCTGAACACTGAAGCTTTCTTT.

This clonotype showed up just a few times. The rearrangement joins TRBV5-6 to TRBJ1-4, with a weak D call TRBD1 (5 bases). V was trimmed by 3 bases and J by 5 bases, leaving 17 bases between them. CDR1 and CDR2 from the germline V gene are SGHDT and YYEEEE. The CDR3 runs 16 residues. DNA for the CDR3: TGTGCCAGCAGCTCCTTCGAGGGGCTCGCGAATGAAAAACTGTTTTTT. It specifies CASSSFEGLANEKLFF.

Note on this clonotype: With a much larger clone just one base away, this may be a read error. This chain links TRBV20-1 with TRBJ1-4, with 7 bases that match TRBD1. This CDR3 contains 16 residues. J was trimmed by 4 bases and V by 1 base; bases with no gene match: 9. Per the germline V gene, CDR1 is DFQATT and CDR2 is SNEGSKA (reference sequence). This chain's CDR3 is CSARGTGGGFNEKLFF. The DNA for the CDR3 is TGCAGTGCTAGAGGGACAGGCGGGGGGTTTAATGAAAAACTGTTTTTT.

This clonotype was counted only a few times. The V call is TRBV20-1, the J call TRBJ2-3; D not certain. There are 15 residues in the CDR3. The V and J ends lost 1 base and 2 bases respectively, with 13 bases between them. CDR1 DFQATT and CDR2 SNEGSKA come from the germline V gene (reference sequence). For the CDR3, the DNA is TGCAGTGCTAGAGTGGCCCAGAAAATCACAGATACGCAGTATTTT. Translated, it gives CSARVAQKITDTQYF.

The genes are TRBV29-1 and TRBJ2-1, with D hard to call. Trimming shortened V by 6 bases and J by 3 bases, and 3 bases separated the two germline ends. The CDR3 extends over 10 amino acids. The V gene's germline CDR1 is SQVTM and CDR2 ANQGSEA. CDR3 nucleotides: TGCAGCGTCTACTACAATGAGCAGTTCTTC. It specifies CSVYYNEQFF.

In this sample, this clonotype turned up a few times. CDR3 loop: CASSPRTSGGQETQYF. In DNA form, the CDR3 reads TGTGCCAGCAGCCCCCGGACTAGCGGGGGCCAAGAGACCCAGTACTTC. This chain uses TRBV3-1 with TRBJ2-5, with 13 bases aligning to TRBD2. V trimming: 4 bases; J trimming: 1 base; junction bases outside the gene matches: 3. The CDR3 is 16 amino acids. The germline gives CDR1 LGHDT, CDR2 YNNKEL (reference sequence).

This chain uses TRBV30 with TRBJ1-5, with TRBD1 identical over 8 bases. In germline, CDR1 is GTSNPN, CDR2 SVGIG (reference sequence). The CDR3 loop spans 16 amino acids. The junction had 7 bases not matched to a gene; V was cut back by 3 bases and J by 0 bases. The CDR3 DNA reads TGTGCCTGGAGACCCAGGACAGGGTTTAGCAATCAGCCCCAGCATTTT. It codes for CAWRPRTGFSNQPQHF.

This clonotype occurred a few times. This rearrangement joins TRBV27 to TRBJ2-3; a possible D gene is TRBD1 (6 bases). V lost 0 bases, J lost 2 bases, and 18 bases lay in between. CDR1 and CDR2 from the germline V gene are MNHEY and SMNVEV (reference sequence). This CDR3 contains 18 residues. The CDR3 sequence: CASSLSTGPFPLTDTQYF. CDR3 DNA: TGTGCCAGCAGTTTATCCACAGGGCCGTTTCCCCTCACAGATACGCAGTATTTT.

This clonotype was detected only a few times. The gene calls are TRBV5-1 and TRBJ2-5, with D unclear. CDR1 and CDR2 (germline): SGHRS, YFSETQ. V dropped 1 base and J dropped 2 bases, with 9 bases sitting between them. The CDR3 totals 14 residues. CDR3 loop: CASSLSPAQETQYF. The CDR3 region has the DNA TGCGCCAGCAGCTTGTCCCCAGCTCAAGAGACCCAGTACTTC.

The genes are TRBV6-5 and TRBJ1-1; no firm D call. Germline assignment: CDR1 MNHEY and CDR2 SVGAGI. The CDR3 contains 20 residues. V gave up 3 bases and J gave up 2 bases, with 28 bases separating them. CDR3 loop: CASSYHPQVTPEIINTEAFF. For the CDR3, the DNA is TGTGCCAGCAGTTATCATCCCCAAGTTACCCCCGAGATCATAAACACTGAAGCTTTCTTT.

Remarks on this clonotype: A read error may explain this, as a much larger clone is one base away. The rearrangement joins TRBV7-9 to TRBJ1-1; D remains ambiguous. The CDR3 length is 12 residues. Germline loops: CDR1 SEHNR, CDR2 FQNEAQ (reference sequence). CDR3 DNA sequence: TGTGCCAGCAGCTTCCTCGGCACTGAAGCTCTCTTT. This gives the protein CASSFLGTEALF.

The V call is TRBV7-3, the J call TRBJ2-3; D perhaps matches TRBD2 (6 bases). CDR1 SGHTA and CDR2 FQGTGA come from the germline V gene. This CDR3 has 16 amino acids. V lost 4 bases to trimming and J lost 1 base, with 15 bases between them. CDR3 sequence: CASSSLRLDGTDTQYF. CDR3 nucleotides: TGTGCCAGCAGCTCGCTGAGACTAGATGGCACAGATACGCAGTATTTT.

There are a few counts of this clonotype. This chain connects TRBV12-3 or TRBV12-4 to TRBJ2-7, with D uncertain. The CDR3 spans 13 residues. Trimming stripped 8 bases from V and 3 bases from J, with 14 bases between. As DNA, the CDR3 is TGTGCCAGCGGGCCTCAGACCTTCTACGAGCAGTACTTC. This translates into CASGPQTFYEQYF.